The sequence of this T cell receptor beta chain was determined in a study of regulatory T cells in long-lasting Graves disease. Study conclusions and caveats: Preferential use of TRBV28, TRBJ1-2 and TRBJ2-5 was seen in persistent disease.

Notes on this clonotype: Its specificity is unknown.

The TCR beta library used iRepertoire HTBI primers with Arm-PCR amplification of CDR3. TCRdb reprocessed the multiplex PCR reads via MiXCR and lists one record per CDR3 protein. The sample includes a few hundred thousand distinct CDR3 sequences, 13% of them seen just once. The V gene end was trimmed by 8 bases and the J gene end by 3 bases; junction bases not matched to a gene: 7. CDR3 length: 13 residues. Germline CDR1 reads SEHNR; CDR2 reads FQNEAQ (reference sequence). The time point is: newly diagnosed GD, antithyroid drugs for less than 3 months. Extracted RNA from PBMCs served as the source of the TCR library. The patients were drawn from one endocrinology department in Xi'an, China. EDTA tubes received around 9 milliliters of drawn peripheral blood. Separately, the same data were catalogued under a study of T cells in Graves' hyperthyroidism and ophthalmopathy. According to that study: Ophthalmopathy, as predicted by the model, came a median about seven months after the prediction.

The origin of this receptor is a man aged 30 to 39 with Graves disease. The specimen was peripheral blood mononuclear cells (PBMCs), collected at new diagnosis, from a patient treated with antithyroid drugs. This rearrangement joins TRBV7-9 to TRBJ2-7, with 7 bases that match TRBD1. The CDR3 nucleotides read TGTGCCAGCGCCGCGACAGGGTTCTACGAGCAGTACTTC. Residues: CASAATGFYEQYF.